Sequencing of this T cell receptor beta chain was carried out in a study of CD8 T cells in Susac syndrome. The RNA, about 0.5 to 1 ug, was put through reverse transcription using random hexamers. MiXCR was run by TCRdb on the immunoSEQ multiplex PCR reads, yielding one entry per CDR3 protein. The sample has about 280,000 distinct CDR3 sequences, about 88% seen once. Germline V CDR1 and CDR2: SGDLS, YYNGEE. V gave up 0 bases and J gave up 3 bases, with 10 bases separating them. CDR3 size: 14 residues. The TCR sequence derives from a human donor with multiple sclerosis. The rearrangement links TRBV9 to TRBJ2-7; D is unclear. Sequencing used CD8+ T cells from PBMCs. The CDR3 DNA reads TGTGCCAGCAGCGTAGCAAGTGGGGACTACGAGCAGTACTTC. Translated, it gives CASSVASGDYEQYF. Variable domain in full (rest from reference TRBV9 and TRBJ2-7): DSGVTQTPKHLITATGQRVTLRCSPRSGDLSVYWYQQSLDQGLQFLIQYYNGEERAKGNILERFSAQQFPDLHSELNLSSLELGDSALYFCASSVASGDYEQYFGPGTRLTVT.